This entry is about one T cell receptor (beta chain). Its target is not known. These data originate in a study of cytomegalovirus exposure and HLA in healthy donors. Study observations and caveats: Earlier findings revealed that most TCR beta V segments proved productive either about 87% or about 30% of the time. Later analysis identified several of the most significant clusters that appeared linked to common viral pathogens.

Trimming removed 5 bases at V and 11 bases at J, with 15 bases between. Germline V CDR1 and CDR2: LNHDA, SQIVND (reference sequence). CDR3 size: 13 residues. Researchers ran the PCR with 60 Vbeta and 13 Jbeta primers. The method was immunoSEQ multiplex PCR; TCRdb's version includes in-frame clones alone and lacks a portion of them. Of about 73,000 clones in the sample, roughly 71% were seen once. What was sequenced was PBMCs. The receptor was derived from a man in his 70s in good health and CMV-seronegative. The chain recombines TRBV19 with TRBJ1-4, with D possibly being TRBD1 (5 bases). The CDR3 coding sequence is TGTGCCAGTAGTTTCGCGATGACAGCTAAACTGTTTTTT. Its translation is CASSFAMTAKLFF.